This TCR beta chain was recovered during a study of Ad26.COV2.S vaccination and SARS-CoV-2 variants. Study results and limitations: Following vaccination, spike-specific CD8+ and CD4+ T cell responses reportedly exhibited substantial breadth. People given the vaccine had a wider spike-specific TCR breadth than placebo recipients did. Participants given vaccine showed non-spike TCR breadth similar to that of placebo recipients.

Trimming took 6 bases from V and 5 from J; bases not matched to a gene: 9. From germline, CDR1 is SGDLS and CDR2 YYNGEE. CDR3 length equals 14 residues. A remark on this clone: The target antigen is unknown.

The repertoire was sequenced with immunoSEQ multiplex PCR; TCRdb's copy has only in-frame clones and lacks some. The repertoire has about 350,000 clones, 92% of them found once; the top ten carry roughly 3.9%. V gene TRBV9 combines with J gene TRBJ2-5; 8 nucleotides align to TRBD2. The sequence was collected from a human donor who had recovered from COVID-19. The input for sequencing was peripheral blood, taken after recovery from COVID-19. DNA for the CDR3: TGTGCCAGCAACAACGGGGGGGCCGGGGAGACCCAGTACTTC. This codes for CASNNGGAGETQYF. Variable domain in full (rest from reference TRBV9 and TRBJ2-5): DSGVTQTPKHLITATGQRVTLRCSPRSGDLSVYWYQQSLDQGLQFLIQYYNGEERAKGNILERFSAQQFPDLHSELNLSSLELGDSALYFCASNNGGAGETQYFGPGTRLLVL.